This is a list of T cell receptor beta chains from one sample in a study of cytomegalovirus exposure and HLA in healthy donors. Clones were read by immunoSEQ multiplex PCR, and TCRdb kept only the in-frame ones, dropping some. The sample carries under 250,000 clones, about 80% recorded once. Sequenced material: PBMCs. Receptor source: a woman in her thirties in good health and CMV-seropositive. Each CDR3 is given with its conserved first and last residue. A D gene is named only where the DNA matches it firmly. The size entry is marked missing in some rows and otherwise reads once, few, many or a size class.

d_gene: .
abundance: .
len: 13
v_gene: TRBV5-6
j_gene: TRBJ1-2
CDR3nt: TGTGCCAGCAGCTTGGACAGGAACTATGGCTACACCTTC
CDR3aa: CASSLDRNYGYTF

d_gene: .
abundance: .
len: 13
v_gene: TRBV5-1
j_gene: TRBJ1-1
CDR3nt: TGCGCCAGCAAGGACTTGACGAACACTGAAGCTTTCTTT
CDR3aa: CASKDLTNTEAFF

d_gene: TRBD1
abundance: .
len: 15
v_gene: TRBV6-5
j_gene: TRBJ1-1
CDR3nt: TGTGCCAGCAGTGCCAGAAGACAGGGGTCTACTGAAGCTTTCTTT
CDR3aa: CASSARRQGSTEAFF

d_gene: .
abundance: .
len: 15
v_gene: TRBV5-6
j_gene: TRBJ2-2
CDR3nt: TGTGCCAGCAGAAGGGTGGCAGGGAAGACCGGGGAGCTGTTTTTT
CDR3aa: CASRRVAGKTGELFF

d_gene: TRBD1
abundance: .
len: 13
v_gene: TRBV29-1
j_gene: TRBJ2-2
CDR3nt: TGCAGCGTCGGGACAGTCATCACCGGGGAGCTGTTTTTT
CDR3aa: CSVGTVITGELFF

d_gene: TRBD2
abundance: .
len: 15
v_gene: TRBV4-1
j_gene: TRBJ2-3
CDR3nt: TGCGCCAGCAGCCTTACTAGCGGGAGATACGATACGCAGTATTTT
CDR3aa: CASSLTSGRYDTQYF

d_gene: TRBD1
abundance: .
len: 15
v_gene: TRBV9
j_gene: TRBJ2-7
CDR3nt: TGTGCCAGCAGCGTAGATGACAGGGCGTCCTACGAGCAGTACTTC
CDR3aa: CASSVDDRASYEQYF

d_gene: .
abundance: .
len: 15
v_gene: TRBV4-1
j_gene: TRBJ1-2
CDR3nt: TGCGCCAGCAGCCATCCCGCGAGGGCGAGCTATGGCTACACCTTC
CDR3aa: CASSHPARASYGYTF

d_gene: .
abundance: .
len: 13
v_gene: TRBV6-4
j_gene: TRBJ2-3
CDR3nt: TGTGCCAGCAGTGGACAGGGAGGAGATACGCAGTATTTT
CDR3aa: CASSGQGGDTQYF

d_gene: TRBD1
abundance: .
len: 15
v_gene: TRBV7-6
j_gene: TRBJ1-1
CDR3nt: TGTGCCAGCAGCCAGATACAGGGGGTGAACACTGAAGCTTTCTTT
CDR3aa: CASSQIQGVNTEAFF

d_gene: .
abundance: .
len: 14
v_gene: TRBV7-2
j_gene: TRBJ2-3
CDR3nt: TGTGCCAGCAGTGTAGGGACACGGACGGATACGCAGTATTTT
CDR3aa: CASSVGTRTDTQYF

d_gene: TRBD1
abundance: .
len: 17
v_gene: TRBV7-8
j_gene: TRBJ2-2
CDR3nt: TGTGCCAGCAGCCCGAACGCGGGACAGGGGGACACCGGGGAGCTGTTTTTT
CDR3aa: CASSPNAGQGDTGELFF

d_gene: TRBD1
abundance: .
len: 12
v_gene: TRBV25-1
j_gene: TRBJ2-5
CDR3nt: TGTGCCACCCAAGGACAGGGCGGGACCCAGTACTTC
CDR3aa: CATQGQGGTQYF

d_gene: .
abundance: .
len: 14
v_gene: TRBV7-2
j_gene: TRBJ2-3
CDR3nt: TGTGCCAGCAGGAAGCGAGGTAGCACAGATACGCAGTATTTT
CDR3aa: CASRKRGSTDTQYF

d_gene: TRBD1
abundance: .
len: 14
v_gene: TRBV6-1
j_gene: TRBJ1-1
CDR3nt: TGTGCCAGCAGTGAGACAGGGTTGAACACTGAAGCTTTCTTT
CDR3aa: CASSETGLNTEAFF

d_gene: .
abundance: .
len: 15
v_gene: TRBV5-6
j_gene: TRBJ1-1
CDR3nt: TGTGCCAGCAGCGATTTAACTACAGGGAACACTGAAGCTTTCTTT
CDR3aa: CASSDLTTGNTEAFF

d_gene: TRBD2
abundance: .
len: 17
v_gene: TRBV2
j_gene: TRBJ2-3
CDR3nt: TGTGCCAGCAGTCTCACCCCACCAGCGGGGGGCACAGATACGCAGTATTTT
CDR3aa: CASSLTPPAGGTDTQYF

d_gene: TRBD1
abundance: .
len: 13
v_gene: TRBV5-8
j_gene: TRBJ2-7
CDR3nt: TGTGCCAGCAGCCAGGGGGCCACCTACGAGCAGTACTTC
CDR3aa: CASSQGATYEQYF

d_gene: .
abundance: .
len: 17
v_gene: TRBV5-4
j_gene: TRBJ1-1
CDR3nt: TGTGCCAGCAGAATGGGGTCCGGGCCGGGGTCGAACACTGAAGCTTTCTTT
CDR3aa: CASRMGSGPGSNTEAFF

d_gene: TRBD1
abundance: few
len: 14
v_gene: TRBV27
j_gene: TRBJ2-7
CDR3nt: TGTGCCAGCAGTCACCGGGACAGAGCCTACGAGCAGTACTTC
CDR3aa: CASSHRDRAYEQYF

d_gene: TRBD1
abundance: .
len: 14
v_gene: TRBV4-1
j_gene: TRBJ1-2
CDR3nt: TGCGCCAGCAGTCTCACAGACAGGGAGGATGGCTACACCTTC
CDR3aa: CASSLTDREDGYTF

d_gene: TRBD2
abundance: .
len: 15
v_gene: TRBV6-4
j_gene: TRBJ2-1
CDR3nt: TGTGCCAGCAGTTCTTTCGCGGGGGGGCCCAATGAGCAGTTCTTC
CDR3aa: CASSSFAGGPNEQFF

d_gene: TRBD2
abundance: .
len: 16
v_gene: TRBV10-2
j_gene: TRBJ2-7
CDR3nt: TGCGCCAGCAGTGAGGTGTACGAGCGGGGGGCTTACGAGCAGTACTTC
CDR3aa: CASSEVYERGAYEQYF

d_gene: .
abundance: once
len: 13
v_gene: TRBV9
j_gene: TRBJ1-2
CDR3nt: TGTGCCAGCAGCGTTGGGGGGGACTATGGCTACACCTTC
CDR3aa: CASSVGGDYGYTF

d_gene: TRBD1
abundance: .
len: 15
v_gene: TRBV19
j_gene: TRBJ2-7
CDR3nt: TGTGCCAGTAGTCCTGGGACAGGGGGCTCCTACGAGCAGTACTTC
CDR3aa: CASSPGTGGSYEQYF

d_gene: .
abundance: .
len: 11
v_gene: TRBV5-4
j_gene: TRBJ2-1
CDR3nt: TGTGCCAGCAGCCTCTACAATGAGCAGTTCTTC
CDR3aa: CASSLYNEQFF

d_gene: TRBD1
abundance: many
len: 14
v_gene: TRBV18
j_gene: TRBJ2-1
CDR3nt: TGTGCCAGCTCCCAGACCACAGGGGTCAATGAGCAGTTCTTC
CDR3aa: CASSQTTGVNEQFF

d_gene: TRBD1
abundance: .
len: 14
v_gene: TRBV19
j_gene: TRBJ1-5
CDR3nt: TGTGCCAGTTCTCGACAGGGAGAATCTCAGCCCCAGCATTTT
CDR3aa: CASSRQGESQPQHF

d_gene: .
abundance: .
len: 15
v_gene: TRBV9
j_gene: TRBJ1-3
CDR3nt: TGTGCCAGCAGCGTAGTTTCGACTCCTGGAAACACCATATATTTT
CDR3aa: CASSVVSTPGNTIYF

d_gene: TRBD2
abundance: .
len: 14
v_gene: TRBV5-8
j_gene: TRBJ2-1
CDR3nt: TGTGCCAGCAGCTTGGGGCGGGAGGGCCCCGAGCAGTTCTTC
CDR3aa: CASSLGREGPEQFF

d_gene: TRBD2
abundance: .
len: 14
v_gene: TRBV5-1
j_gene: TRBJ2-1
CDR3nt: TGCGCCAGCAGCTTTAGCGGGCACTTTAATGAGCAGTTCTTC
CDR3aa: CASSFSGHFNEQFF

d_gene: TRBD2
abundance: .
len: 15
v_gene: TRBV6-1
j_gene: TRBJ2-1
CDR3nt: TGTGCCAGCAGTGTGGGACTAGCGGAGTACAATGAGCAGTTCTTC
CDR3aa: CASSVGLAEYNEQFF

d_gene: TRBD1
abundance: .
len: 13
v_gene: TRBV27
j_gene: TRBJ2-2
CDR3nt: TGTGCCAGCACCCGACAGGGGGCCTGGGAGCTGTTTTTT
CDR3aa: CASTRQGAWELFF

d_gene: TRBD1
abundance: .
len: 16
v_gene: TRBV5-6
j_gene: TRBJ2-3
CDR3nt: TGTGCCAGCAGCTTGGCCATCCAGGGGGCTACAGATACGCAGTATTTT
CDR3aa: CASSLAIQGATDTQYF

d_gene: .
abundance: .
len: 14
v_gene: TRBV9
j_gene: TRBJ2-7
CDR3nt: TGTGCCAGCAGCCCCTGGACAGCCCACTACGAGCAGTACTTC
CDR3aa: CASSPWTAHYEQYF

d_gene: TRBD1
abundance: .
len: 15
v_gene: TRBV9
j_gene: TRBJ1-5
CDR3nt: TGTGCCAGCAGCGCCGGGACAGGTTATGGTCAGCCCCAGCATTTT
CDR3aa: CASSAGTGYGQPQHF